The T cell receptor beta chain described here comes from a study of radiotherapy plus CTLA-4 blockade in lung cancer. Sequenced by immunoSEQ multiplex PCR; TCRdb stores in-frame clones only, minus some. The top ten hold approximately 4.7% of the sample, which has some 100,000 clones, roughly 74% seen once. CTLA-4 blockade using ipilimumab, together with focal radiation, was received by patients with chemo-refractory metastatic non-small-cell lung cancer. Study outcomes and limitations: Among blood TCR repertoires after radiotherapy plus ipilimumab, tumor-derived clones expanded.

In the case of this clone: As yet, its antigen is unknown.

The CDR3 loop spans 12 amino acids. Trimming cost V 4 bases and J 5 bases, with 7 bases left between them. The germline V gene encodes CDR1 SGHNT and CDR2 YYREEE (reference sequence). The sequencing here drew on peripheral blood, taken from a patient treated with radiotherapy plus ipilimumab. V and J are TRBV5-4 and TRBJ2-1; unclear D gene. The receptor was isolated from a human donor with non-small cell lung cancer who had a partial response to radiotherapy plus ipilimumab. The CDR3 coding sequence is TGTGCCAGCAGCCGCACGGACAATGAGCAGTTCTTC. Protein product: CASSRTDNEQFF.